Listed here are 32 T cell receptor beta chains from one sample, sequenced in a study of OX40 agonist ivuxolimab in advanced cancers. Profiling relied on immunoSEQ multiplex PCR, and the TCRdb table lists in-frame clones only, not all of them. The table includes roughly 55,000 clones, 80% detected once. The sequenced sample was CD4+ or CD8+ T cells sorted from blood, obtained in a trial of the OX40 agonist ivuxolimab. These receptors originate from an adult with an advanced solid tumor such as melanoma, head and neck, liver or kidney cancer.

The chain employs TRBV19 and TRBJ1-6; 7 nucleotides line up with TRBD1. V lost 4 bases and J lost 8; bases outside the gene matches: 17. This CDR3 region has 18 residues. Germline loops: CDR1 LNHDA, CDR2 SQIVND (reference sequence). DNA for the CDR3: TGTGCCAGTAGTAGTGGAGGGGGCTTAGGAATTGAGGATTCACCCCTCCACTTT. It yields the protein CASSSGGGLGIEDSPLHF.

This chain links TRBV28 with TRBJ2-1, with 15 bases fitting TRBD2. CDR1 and CDR2 from the germline V gene are MDHEN and SYDVKM. V trimming: 2 bases; J trimming: 3 bases; junction bases outside the gene matches: 8. The CDR3 is 19 residues long. The CDR3 protein is CASSLRGGLAGGGYNEQFF. The CDR3 DNA follows: TGTGCCAGCAGTTTAAGGGGGGGACTAGCGGGAGGTGGCTACAATGAGCAGTTCTTC.

The chain carries TRBV18 and TRBJ1-1; a weak D match, TRBD1 (6 bases). CDR3 length: 16 residues. V was pared by 3 bases and J by 3 bases, with 17 bases between. Looked up from germline, CDR1 is KGHSH and CDR2 is LQKENI. CDR3 sequence (DNA): TGTGCCAGCTCACCCGCTAGCGGGGGCGGTTACACTGAAGCTTTCTTT. This encodes CASSPASGGGYTEAFF. Variable domain in full (rest from reference TRBV18 and TRBJ1-1): NAGVMQNPRHLVRRRGQEARLRCSPMKGHSHVYWYRQLPEEGLKFMVYLQKENIIDESGMPKERFSAEFPKEGPSILRIQQVVRGDSAAYFCASSPASGGGYTEAFFGQGTRLTVV.

The V call is TRBV7-3, the J call TRBJ2-6; 10 nucleotides match TRBD1. The CDR3 is made up of 15 amino acids. From germline, CDR1 is SGHTA and CDR2 FQGTGA. J lost 3 bases, V lost 4 bases, and 0 bases had no gene match. The CDR3 nucleotides read TGTGCCAGCAGCTGGACAGGGGGTGGGGCCAACGTCCTGACTTTC. Its translation is CASSWTGGGANVLTF.

The chain joins TRBV10-3 to TRBJ1-2; a weak D match, TRBD1 (6 bases). The length of the CDR3 is 14 residues. Germline CDR1 ENHRY, CDR2 SYGVKD. Trimming pared 3 bases from V and 3 bases from J, leaving 11 bases between. The CDR3 sequence is CAISEGGQDYGYTF. CDR3 DNA: TGTGCCATCAGTGAAGGGGGGCAGGACTATGGCTACACCTTC.

The rearrangement uses TRBV28 and TRBJ1-1; no reliable D call. The CDR3 contains 15 residues. Germline V CDR1 and CDR2: MDHEN, SYDVKM. V lost 1 base and J 1 base, leaving 10 bases between the germline ends. The CDR3 here is CASSLFGGRNTEAFF. CDR3 in DNA: TGTGCCAGCAGTTTATTCGGAGGCAGGAACACTGAAGCTTTCTTT.

The genes are TRBV19 and TRBJ1-3; 7 bases align to TRBD1. The V gene end was trimmed by 3 bases and the J gene end by 0 bases; junction bases not matched to a gene: 17. CDR1 and CDR2 from the germline V gene are LNHDA and SQIVND (reference sequence). The length of the CDR3 is 20 residues. As DNA, the CDR3 is TGTGCCAGTAGTATGAGGGGGCCAGTAACCTCAGGGAGCTCTGGAAACACCATATATTTT. It encodes CASSMRGPVTSGSSGNTIYF.

The chain carries TRBV18 and TRBJ2-4, with D possibly being TRBD2 (5 bases). The CDR3 covers 11 residues. V lost 8 bases to trimming and J lost 8 bases, with 10 bases between them. CDR1 is KGHSH and CDR2 is LQKENI in the germline V gene. The CDR3 DNA is TGTGCCAGCGCGGTGAGGGACATTCAGTACTTC. Its translation is CASAVRDIQYF.

CDR3 in amino acids: CASSLSSAASPLHF. Written as DNA, the CDR3 is TGTGCCAGCAGCCTATCCTCCGCGGCTTCACCCCTCCACTTT. V and J are TRBV11-2 and TRBJ1-6; no firm D call. The CDR3 is 14 residues long. Deletions cut 5 bases from V and 9 bases from J, with 14 bases between. The germline V gene has CDR1 SGHAT and CDR2 FQNNGV.

The chain recombines TRBV5-1 with TRBJ2-4; unclear D gene. The V gene lost 0 bases and the J gene lost 9 bases, with 7 bases spanning the gap. This CDR3 is built from 12 residues. The germline gives CDR1 SGHRS, CDR2 YFSETQ. The CDR3 nucleotides read TGCGCCAGCAGCTTGGAGTCCGGCATTCAGTACTTC. It codes for CASSLESGIQYF.

The chain employs TRBV7-9 and TRBJ2-6, with D perhaps given as TRBD1 or TRBD2 (5 bases each). Germline V gives CDR1 SEHNR, CDR2 FQNEAQ (reference sequence). The V end was cut by 0 bases, the J end by 1 base, with 16 bases between. The CDR3 is 19 residues long. CDR3 sequence reads: CASSLAMKRGVSGANVLTF. The CDR3 DNA sequence: TGTGCCAGCAGCTTAGCTATGAAGAGAGGGGTATCTGGGGCCAACGTCCTGACTTTC.

The chain has TRBV5-6 and TRBJ1-2; D perhaps matches TRBD1 (6 bases). This CDR3 contains 18 residues. Trimming took off 0 bases at V and 6 bases at J, with 24 bases between the two ends. Germline CDR1 and CDR2: SGHDT and YYEEEE. The CDR3 coding sequence is TGTGCCAGCAGCTTGGGACAGGCAACCCCCCTAAGGCAGCATGGCTACACCTTC. Residues: CASSLGQATPLRQHGYTF.

The chain carries TRBV6-1 and TRBJ2-1; D perhaps matches TRBD1 (6 bases). The V and J ends lost 4 bases and 3 bases respectively, with 16 bases between them. The germline V gene has CDR1 MNHNS and CDR2 SASEGT. The CDR3 covers 16 residues. The DNA for the CDR3 is TGTGCCAGCAGTGTTCGACAGGTCGCCCACTACAATGAGCAGTTCTTC. This codes for CASSVRQVAHYNEQFF.

The CDR3 region is CASSSPGGDRVSFTEAFF. CDR3 DNA: TGTGCCAGCAGCTCACCTGGCGGGGACAGGGTCTCCTTCACTGAAGCTTTCTTT. The V gene is TRBV28, the J gene TRBJ1-1; 9 nucleotides align to TRBD1. The length of the CDR3 is 18 residues. V lost 6 bases and J lost 4; bases outside the gene matches: 18. Germline V gene lookup returns CDR1 MDHEN and CDR2 SYDVKM.

The CDR3 DNA is TGTGCCAGCAGCCCCCCAGCGGGAGGGGGCATTGGGCACAATGAGCAGTTCTTC. It encodes CASSPPAGGGIGHNEQFF. The J gene is TRBJ2-1, the V gene TRBV7-3, with 10 bases identical to TRBD2. Germline assignment: CDR1 SGHTA and CDR2 FQGTGA. CDR3 length: 18 amino acids. Trimming removed 5 bases from V and 5 bases from J; junction bases left unmatched: 15. The variable domain in full, completed from reference TRBV7-3 and TRBJ2-1, reads GAGVSQTPSNKVTEKGKYVELRCDPISGHTALYWYRQSLGQGPEFLIYFQGTGAADDSGLPNDRFFAVRPEGSVSTLKIQRTERGDSAVYLCASSPPAGGGIGHNEQFFGPGTRLTVL.

V is TRBV4-1 and J is TRBJ2-1, with D possibly matching TRBD2 (6 bases). The CDR3 runs 19 residues. CDR1 is MGHRA and CDR2 is YSYEKL in the germline V gene. V shed 0 bases and J shed 8 bases, with 26 bases lying between them. The chain's CDR3 is CASSQDPHRTGPGVDEQFF. CDR3 nucleotides: TGCGCCAGCAGCCAAGATCCGCACAGAACAGGTCCGGGGGTGGATGAGCAGTTCTTC.

The chain uses TRBV29-1 and TRBJ1-3; unclear D gene. Germline V gene sequence: CDR1 SQVTM, CDR2 ANQGSEA. V shed 0 bases and J shed 0 bases, with 6 bases lying between them. The CDR3 has 14 amino acids. CDR3 protein: CSVEEGFSGNTIYF. The CDR3 nucleotides read TGCAGCGTTGAAGAAGGCTTCTCTGGAAACACCATATATTTT.

The chain has TRBV7-2 and TRBJ2-3, with 8 bases fitting TRBD2. The junction had 5 bases not matched to a gene; V was cut back by 10 bases and J by 8 bases. The CDR3 runs to 11 residues. The V gene's germline CDR1 is SGHTA and CDR2 FQGNSA. Here the CDR3 reads CATGGAFTQYF. The CDR3, as DNA: TGTGCCACCGGGGGGGCTTTTACGCAGTATTTT.

V is TRBV6-1 and J is TRBJ2-1, with D unresolved. This CDR3 comprises 12 residues. Trimming removed 2 bases from V and 2 bases from J, with 1 base in between. The germline V gene has CDR1 MNHNS and CDR2 SASEGT. The CDR3 loop reads CASSETYNEQFF. In nucleotides, the CDR3 is TGTGCCAGCAGTGAAACCTACAATGAGCAGTTCTTC.

The rearrangement joins TRBV27 to TRBJ1-5, with D hard to call. In germline, CDR1 is MNHEY, CDR2 SMNVEV (reference sequence). Between the trimmed V and J ends, which lost 5 bases and 7 bases, there was a span of 9 bases. This CDR3 has 12 residues. Here the CDR3 DNA reads TGTGCCAGCAGTCGATCGGGGCAGCCCCAGCATTTT. This gives the protein CASSRSGQPQHF.

The chain recombines TRBV28 with TRBJ2-4, with TRBD2 matching 9 bases. The CDR3 length is 22 residues. V lost 5 bases, J lost 0 bases, and 23 bases stayed unmatched. CDR1 MDHEN and CDR2 SYDVKM come from the germline V gene. In DNA form, the CDR3 reads TGTGCCAGCAGTCCCCAGGGGAGCGGGGGGTATATCGGGGACTTAGCCAAAAACATTCAGTACTTC. This sequence encodes CASSPQGSGGYIGDLAKNIQYF.

As DNA, the CDR3 is TGTGCCAGCACTTACAGACAGGACCGCAATCAGCCCCAGCATTTT. Translated: CASTYRQDRNQPQHF. The chain couples TRBV28 to TRBJ1-5; possibly TRBD1 for D (6 bases). Germline loops: CDR1 MDHEN, CDR2 SYDVKM. V was clipped by 7 bases and J by 2 bases, with 15 bases between them. The CDR3 runs to 15 residues.

The V gene is TRBV6-5, the J gene TRBJ2-5; TRBD2 matches at 10 bases. This CDR3 region has 14 residues. Germline values: CDR1 MNHEY, CDR2 SVGAGI. V trimming: 4 bases; J trimming: 1 base; junction bases outside the gene matches: 0. The CDR3 region has the DNA TGTGCCAGCAGTTGGACTAGCGGCCAAGAGACCCAGTACTTC. Residues: CASSWTSGQETQYF.

The CDR3 DNA reads as TGCGCCAGCAGCTTGGGACTAGCATCTTTAAATGAGCAGTTCTTC. Its translation is CASSLGLASLNEQFF. This sequence joins TRBV5-1 and TRBJ2-1, with 7 positions matching TRBD2. Germline assignment: CDR1 SGHRS and CDR2 YFSETQ. The CDR3 totals 15 residues. Unmatched junction bases numbered 7, after V lost 0 bases and J lost 7 bases.

The rearrangement joins TRBV18 to TRBJ1-2; D may be TRBD1 (5 bases). The germline CDR1 and CDR2 sequences are KGHSH and LQKENI. V lost 1 base to trimming and J lost 6 bases, with 9 bases between them. The CDR3 length is 13 residues. CDR3 nucleotides: TGTGCCAGCTCACCACTGGAAGGGGATGGCTACACCTTC. Protein sequence: CASSPLEGDGYTF. Complete variable domain (other parts from reference TRBV18 and TRBJ1-2): NAGVMQNPRHLVRRRGQEARLRCSPMKGHSHVYWYRQLPEEGLKFMVYLQKENIIDESGMPKERFSAEFPKEGPSILRIQQVVRGDSAAYFCASSPLEGDGYTFGSGTRLTVV.

The chain carries TRBV7-9 and TRBJ1-4, with unresolved D. The germline V and J ends were trimmed by 6 bases and 8 bases, with 7 bases remaining between them. Looked up from germline, CDR1 is SEHNR and CDR2 is FQNEAQ (reference sequence). The CDR3 has 11 amino acids. In nucleotides, the CDR3 is TGTGCCAGCAGTTACACGGAAAAACTGTTTTTT. It translates to CASSYTEKLFF.

The rearrangement joins TRBV20-1 to TRBJ2-7; D gene unclear. Germline values: CDR1 DFQATT, CDR2 SNEGSKA (reference sequence). There are 11 residues in the CDR3. The germline V and J ends were trimmed by 2 bases and 2 bases, with 4 bases remaining between them. CDR3 bases: TGCAGTGCTAGAACGACCTACGAGCAGTACTTC. Amino acid sequence: CSARTTYEQYF.

This chain links TRBV5-4 with TRBJ2-7; TRBD2 matches 8 bases. This CDR3 contains 15 residues. CDR1 is SGHNT and CDR2 is YYREEE in the germline V gene (reference sequence). Trimming at V came to 0 bases and at J to 4 bases, leaving 6 bases not matched to a gene. The chain's CDR3 is CASSLGGSSGYEQYF. The CDR3 DNA is TGTGCCAGCAGCTTGGGGGGGTCTAGCGGGTACGAGCAGTACTTC.

This clone was seen a few times. The chain carries TRBV27 and TRBJ2-7; D is undetermined. The CDR3 spans 14 residues. Germline-derived CDR1 and CDR2 are MNHEY and SMNVEV (reference sequence). The V end lost 5 bases, the J end lost 4 bases, and 15 bases lay between the germline ends. CDR3 residues: CASSPRQRRYEQYF. The CDR3 region has the DNA TGTGCCAGCAGTCCCCGTCAGCGCCGATACGAGCAGTACTTC.

V is TRBV10-2 and J is TRBJ2-1, with TRBD2 matching over 8 bases. Germline V lookup: CDR1 WSHSY, CDR2 SAAADI. This CDR3 is built from 15 residues. The V segment lost 3 bases and the J segment 4 bases; nucleotides outside the gene matches: 5. The CDR3 DNA is TGCGCCAGCAGTGAACTAGCGGAAGAGTACAATGAGCAGTTCTTC. As protein: CASSELAEEYNEQFF.

CDR3 in amino acids: CASSLQGGSYEQYF. The CDR3 coding sequence is TGTGCCAGCAGCCTACAGGGGGGATCCTACGAGCAGTACTTC. V usage is TRBV7-2 and J usage is TRBJ2-7; 8 bases align to TRBD1. CDR1 and CDR2 (germline): SGHTA, FQGNSA. CDR3 length: 14 residues. V lost 5 bases, J lost 1 base, and 4 bases stayed unmatched. Together with reference TRBV7-2 and TRBJ2-7, the CDR3 gives the full variable domain: GAGVSQSPSNKVTEKGKDVELRCDPISGHTALYWYRQSLGQGLEFLIYFQGNSAPDKSGLPSDRFSAERTGGSVSTLTIQRTQQEDSAVYLCASSLQGGSYEQYFGPGTRLTVT.

The chain links TRBV27 to TRBJ1-4; 7 nucleotides agree with TRBD1. The trim removed 5 bases at V and 0 bases at J, leaving 9 bases unmatched. Germline CDR1 and CDR2: MNHEY and SMNVEV (reference sequence). This CDR3 has 17 amino acids. CDR3 sequence reads: CASSPTPDRTTNEKLFF. CDR3 nucleotide sequence: TGTGCCAGCAGTCCCACGCCGGACAGGACAACTAATGAAAAACTGTTTTTT. Full variable domain (outside the CDR3, taken from reference TRBV27 and TRBJ1-4): EAQVTQNPRYLITVTGKKLTVTCSQNMNHEYMSWYRQDPGLGLRQIYYSMNVEVTDKGDVPEGYKVSRKEKRNFPLILESPSPNQTSLYFCASSPTPDRTTNEKLFFGSGTQLSVL.